These 5 T cell receptor beta chains share one sample of origin, sequenced in a study of shared clonotypes between healthy human individuals. Using immunoSEQ multiplex PCR, the repertoire was profiled, and TCRdb retains in-frame clones only, with some absent. This table has over 2,000,000 clones, 93% appearing once. The naive CD8 subset, CD45RO-negative cells positively selected for CCR7, excluded terminally differentiated effector memory CD45RA+ cells. Input material: naive CD8+ T cells from PBMCs. These receptors were collected from a man between 18 and 35 years old in good health. Some clones in this sample may be carry-over from other donors' samples.

The rearrangement uses TRBV7-2 and TRBJ2-7; 8 bases line up with TRBD2. The CDR3 covers 15 residues. J lost 1 base, V lost 6 bases, and 8 bases had no gene match. The germline gives CDR1 SGHTA, CDR2 FQGNSA. CDR3 nucleotides: TGTGCCAGCAGTTGGATAGCGGGACCATCCTACGAGCAGTACTTC. Translating gives CASSWIAGPSYEQYF.

The rearrangement uses TRBV7-9 and TRBJ1-4, with no clear D. V lost 8 bases and J lost 3, with 10 bases in between. The CDR3 length is 13 residues. Per germline, CDR1 SEHNR and CDR2 FQNEAQ (reference sequence). The CDR3 reads CASWAGANEKLFF. The CDR3 coding sequence is TGTGCCAGCTGGGCGGGCGCTAATGAAAAACTGTTTTTT.

The gene calls are TRBV5-8 and TRBJ1-5, with 7 bases lining up with TRBD1. This CDR3 contains 16 residues. Germline loops: CDR1 SGHTS, CDR2 YDEGEE. Germline trimming cut 4 bases from V and 11 bases from J; bases unmatched to any gene: 18. The CDR3 is CASSRPGQPPRGTQHF. CDR3 DNA sequence: TGTGCCAGCAGCAGACCGGGACAGCCACCCCGAGGAACCCAGCATTTT.

This clone has a single count. The sample holds other DNA sequences that translate to the same CDR3. The chain is built from TRBV27 and TRBJ2-7; TRBD2 agrees at 7 bases. The germline gives CDR1 MNHEY, CDR2 SMNVEV (reference sequence). The CDR3 spans 14 residues. Trimming cost V 5 bases and J 4 bases; bases outside gene matches: 8. Here the CDR3 reads CASSPGTGGYEQYF. CDR3 DNA: TGTGCCAGCAGTCCGGGGACGGGAGGATACGAGCAGTACTTC.

This chain joins TRBV10-3 and TRBJ2-7; D assignment may be TRBD1 or TRBD2 (5 bases each). There are 13 residues in the CDR3. Germline CDR1 and CDR2: ENHRY and SYGVKD. Deletions cut 3 bases from V and 11 bases from J, with 17 bases between. The CDR3 region is CAISDRNREGEYF. CDR3 nucleotide sequence: TGTGCCATCAGTGATAGGAACCGGGAAGGGGAGTACTTC.